The sample holds a few counts of the clone carrying this TCR beta chain. Its matching antigen is unknown. Clones were read by immunoSEQ multiplex PCR, and TCRdb kept only the in-frame ones, dropping some. The repertoire holds roughly 62,000 clones, with 76% as singletons. This sample is part of a study of T cell responses to AZD1222 COVID-19 vaccine. Whole-study findings and limits: Only a handful of AZD1222 recipients tested seropositive at baseline.

This CDR3 region has 15 residues. J gave up 0 bases and V 5 bases, and 4 bases lay outside the gene matches. CDR1 and CDR2 (germline): MNHEY, SMNVEV (reference sequence). The V gene is TRBV27, the J gene TRBJ2-1, with 7 bases lining up with TRBD2. The input for sequencing was peripheral blood, taken on day 0 of AZD1222 vaccination. The receptor comes from an adult in good health. The CDR3 DNA reads TGTGCCAGCAGTCCAAGGACTAGCTCCTACAATGAGCAGTTCTTC. It encodes CASSPRTSSYNEQFF.